This T cell receptor beta chain emerged from a study of T cell repertoires and HLA-DP antigens. Overall study: Transduced HeLa cells presented HLA-DP to CD4+ T cells.

Deep-resolution sequencing targeted fewer than 250,000 T cell genomes in pre-culture CD4+ samples. Method: immunoSEQ multiplex PCR; TCRdb's copy keeps in-frame clones and lacks some. Here the sample spans roughly 70,000 clones, just under 80% being singletons. General study findings and limits: Naive and memory CD4+ cells were analysed together, not apart. Against one allele, clones undetected before culture averaged approximately 36%; against the other, 50.6%.

This CDR3 has 15 residues. Germline values: CDR1 SGHNT, CDR2 YYREEE (reference sequence). The ends lost 4 bases at V and 7 bases at J; junction bases unmatched: 8. This clone has a single count. Its specificity is unknown. The sequence was collected from a man aged 60-69 years in good health and CMV-seronegative. Sequences were obtained from CD4+ T cells from PBMCs. V usage is TRBV5-4 and J usage is TRBJ2-1; 10 bases line up with TRBD2. CDR3 sequence (DNA): TGTGCCAGCAGCCACTCTAGCGGGAGAGGTAATGAGCAGTTCTTC. Its translation: CASSHSSGRGNEQFF.